The 19 T cell receptor beta chains in this list originate from one sample, sequenced in a study of PD-1 blockade in classical Hodgkin lymphoma. Time point specified: cycle 4 day 1 (C4D1), after 6 weeks of nivolumab. All patients experienced relapse after autologous stem cell transplantation, and brentuximab vedotin exposure was variable. Out of thawed PBMCs, magnetic negative selection purified CD4+ T cells. TCRdb keeps only in-frame clones here, not all; method: immunoSEQ multiplex PCR. The table includes roughly 29,000 clones, less than 85% detected once. This specimen consisted of CD4+ T cells from blood, obtained before the fourth cycle of nivolumab. These receptors came from a human donor with classical Hodgkin lymphoma.

The CDR3 is CASSLLPRSSSYNEQFF. CDR3 bases: TGTGCCAGCAGCTTACTACCCAGGAGCTCCTCCTACAATGAGCAGTTCTTC. The chain joins TRBV7-3 to TRBJ2-1; D not certain. The CDR3 spans 17 residues. The V and J ends lost 2 bases and 0 bases respectively, with 14 bases between them. Per germline, CDR1 SGHTA and CDR2 FQGTGA.

This clone has only one observation. This chain links TRBV2 with TRBJ2-7, with 8 bases that match TRBD1. Germline loops: CDR1 SNHLY, CDR2 FYNNEI. The CDR3 is made up of 13 amino acids. V trimming: 1 base; J trimming: 12 bases; junction bases outside the gene matches: 8. CDR3 region: CASSEVWQGALYF. In DNA, the CDR3 is TGTGCCAGCAGTGAAGTTTGGCAGGGGGCCCTGTACTTC.

This chain connects TRBV6-1 to TRBJ2-1; 7 positions agree with TRBD1. The junction had 3 bases not matched to a gene; V was cut back by 6 bases and J by 4 bases. The CDR3 is 13 amino acids. CDR1 MNHNS and CDR2 SASEGT come from the germline V gene. CDR3 sequence (DNA): TGTGCCAGCAGACAGGGGCAGTACAATGAGCAGTTCTTC. It translates to CASRQGQYNEQFF.

The chain combines TRBV6-6 with TRBJ1-1; possible D gene TRBD1, 6 bases. V gave up 5 bases and J gave up 1 base, with 17 bases separating them. CDR3 length: 16 amino acids. CDR1 and CDR2 (germline): MNHNY, SVGAGI (reference sequence). CDR3 sequence: CASSTSHGGGNTEAFF. The CDR3 DNA is TGTGCCAGCAGTACCTCCCATGGAGGGGGGAACACTGAAGCTTTCTTT.

DNA for the CDR3: TGTGCCAGCAGCAAATCCGGGACAGGGAGCTACGAGCAGTACTTC. This codes for CASSKSGTGSYEQYF. The rearrangement uses TRBV7-2 and TRBJ2-7; TRBD1 matches 9 bases. Unmatched junction bases numbered 8, after V lost 5 bases and J lost 3 bases. This CDR3 contains 15 residues. Germline lookup yields CDR1 SGHTA and CDR2 FQGNSA.

This clone was counted once. The V call is TRBV9, the J call TRBJ2-2; D is undetermined. CDR3 length equals 14 residues. Per the germline V gene, CDR1 is SGDLS and CDR2 is YYNGEE. V was pared by 1 base and J by 3 bases, with 7 bases between. CDR3 sequence: CASSVLGYTGELFF. The CDR3 DNA is TGTGCCAGCAGCGTACTGGGCTACACCGGGGAGCTGTTTTTT.

The genes are TRBV7-8 and TRBJ1-2; D remains ambiguous. Trimming left V 1 base short and J 8 bases short, with 11 bases between. CDR3 length equals 13 residues. The V gene's germline CDR1 is SGHVS and CDR2 FQNEAQ. CDR3 DNA sequence: TGTGCCAGCAGCTTAGGTGATGACCGCGGCTACACCTTC. Protein product: CASSLGDDRGYTF.

This sequence joins TRBV19 and TRBJ2-5; D not resolved. Germline V gene data show CDR1 as LNHDA and CDR2 as SQIVND (reference sequence). CDR3 length: 11 amino acids. Trimming removed 4 bases at V and 1 base at J, with 1 base between. The CDR3 region has the DNA TGTGCCAGTAGTAGCCAAGAGACCCAGTACTTC. Translation gives CASSSQETQYF.

The chain recombines TRBV10-3 with TRBJ2-3; D possibly corresponds to TRBD2 (5 bases). The CDR3 covers 14 residues. V was pared by 5 bases and J by 0 bases, with 9 bases between. Germline values: CDR1 ENHRY, CDR2 SYGVKD. The CDR3 bases are TGTGCCATCAGTAGCGGATCTAGCACAGATACGCAGTATTTT. It translates to CAISSGSSTDTQYF.

The V call is TRBV7-3, the J call TRBJ2-7; the D gene could be TRBD1 or TRBD2 (5 bases each). Trimming cost V 5 bases and J 3 bases, with 20 bases left between them. Germline V gene sequence: CDR1 SGHTA, CDR2 FQGTGA. The length of the CDR3 is 16 residues. For the CDR3, the DNA is TGTGCCAGCAGCCCCCAGGGACCGGCCTCACTCTACGAGCAGTACTTC. Protein sequence: CASSPQGPASLYEQYF.

The V call is TRBV4-2, the J call TRBJ2-3; the match to TRBD2 covers 14 bases. Germline CDR1 LGHNA, CDR2 YNFKEQ. V gave up 0 bases and J gave up 4 bases; unmatched junction bases: 15. This CDR3 contains 21 residues. CDR3 bases: TGTGCCAGCAGCCAAGATAGGGGACTAGCGGGAGTTCGGGGGGGCGCAGATACGCAGTATTTT. It yields the protein CASSQDRGLAGVRGGADTQYF.

The gene calls are TRBV4-3 and TRBJ1-1, with D unresolved. Deletions cut 1 base from V and 0 bases from J, with 6 bases between. Germline CDR1 reads LGHNA; CDR2 reads YSLEER. CDR3 size: 14 residues. The CDR3 coding sequence is TGCGCCAGCAGCCAAGTTAGCATGAACACTGAAGCTTTCTTT. This codes for CASSQVSMNTEAFF.

V usage is TRBV27 and J usage is TRBJ2-1, with 13 bases matching TRBD2. Germline V lookup: CDR1 MNHEY, CDR2 SMNVEV (reference sequence). V shed 3 bases, J shed 2 bases, and the junction held 13 bases outside the gene matches. The CDR3 is 20 residues long. The CDR3 protein is CASSFIPRLAGGHAYNEQFF. CDR3 nucleotide sequence: TGTGCCAGCAGTTTTATCCCCCGACTAGCGGGGGGTCACGCCTACAATGAGCAGTTCTTC.

The V call is TRBV5-1, the J call TRBJ2-5; maybe TRBD2 (7 bases). The assigned J gene may be wrong: the sequence end matches TRBJ2-7 better. Germline CDR1 SGHRS, CDR2 YFSETQ. The CDR3 length is 16 residues. This chain's CDR3 is CASSLAPTRGGYEQYF. In nucleotides, the CDR3 is TGCGCCAGCAGCTTGGCCCCGACTAGGGGGGGATACGAGCAGTACTTC.

CDR3 amino acids: CASGTGWGAAEQFF. As DNA, the CDR3 is TGTGCCAGCGGGACCGGCTGGGGGGCGGCGGAGCAGTTCTTC. J is TRBJ2-1 and V is TRBV6-5; D is possibly TRBD1 or TRBD2 (6 bases each). The length of the CDR3 is 14 residues. V lost 8 bases and J lost 10, with 21 bases in between. Germline CDR1 and CDR2: MNHEY and SVGAGI.

V usage is TRBV12-5 and J usage is TRBJ2-3; 12 nucleotides agree with TRBD1. Germline V gives CDR1 LGHNT, CDR2 FRNRAP. The CDR3 has 14 amino acids. The junction had 3 bases not matched to a gene; V was cut back by 5 bases and J by 6 bases. CDR3 loop: CASGTGQGADTQYF. The CDR3 DNA is TGTGCTAGTGGTACGGGACAGGGGGCCGATACGCAGTATTTT.

The rearrangement joins TRBV10-3 to TRBJ2-7; no clear D gene. V was clipped by 6 bases and J by 3 bases, with 15 bases between them. CDR3 length: 14 amino acids. The germline CDR1 and CDR2 sequences are ENHRY and SYGVKD. The CDR3 spells CAISRTGPGYEQYF. The CDR3 DNA reads as TGTGCCATCAGCAGGACCGGGCCGGGCTACGAGCAGTACTTC.

This chain uses TRBV7-6 with TRBJ2-1, with 11 bases matching TRBD2. J was trimmed by 4 bases and V by 3 bases; bases with no gene match: 8. The CDR3 spans 17 residues. Germline V gene sequence: CDR1 SGHVS, CDR2 FNYEAQ. This chain's CDR3 is CASSFIIPSGGYNEQFF. The CDR3 bases are TGTGCCAGCAGCTTTATTATCCCTAGCGGGGGGTACAATGAGCAGTTCTTC.

The sample holds a few counts of this clone. The chain links TRBV19 to TRBJ2-2; D ambiguous. The V end lost 3 bases, the J end lost 3 bases, and 8 bases lay between the germline ends. CDR3 size: 14 residues. Germline-derived CDR1 and CDR2 are LNHDA and SQIVND (reference sequence). CDR3 in amino acids: CASSILVDTGELFF. Written as DNA, the CDR3 is TGTGCCAGTAGTATTCTTGTGGACACCGGGGAGCTGTTTTTT.